A selection of T cell receptor beta chains follows, all from one sample in a study of blood T cell repertoires in COVID-19. Produced via immunoSEQ multiplex PCR; TCRdb's table is partial and in-frame only. The sample yields approximately 110,000 clones, 84% seen once. The specimen was peripheral blood. The receptors were sampled from a woman of 80 years or more with active or convalescent COVID-19. Each CDR3 is given with its conserved first and last residue. Fields, in order: D gene, V gene, J gene, CDR3 length, clone size, CDR3 DNA, CDR3 protein. D genes are given only for firm matches. The listing skips clone size in some rows; elsewhere it reads once, few, many or a size class.

D: TRBD1; V: TRBV9; J: TRBJ1-2; length: 16; size: few; DNA: TGTGCCAGCAGCCTACGGACAGGGGGGGTTTTGGGTGGCTACACCTTC; CDR3: CASSLRTGGVLGGYTF
D: .; V: TRBV11-3; J: TRBJ2-5; length: 15; size: .; DNA: TGTGCCAGCAGCACATCGCGCGGCGGACAAGAGACCCAGTACTTC; CDR3: CASSTSRGGQETQYF
D: TRBD1; V: TRBV7-9; J: TRBJ2-1; length: 15; size: .; DNA: TGTGCCAGCAGCTACAAAGACAGGGTCTACAATGAGCAGTTCTTC; CDR3: CASSYKDRVYNEQFF
D: TRBD2; V: TRBV10-2; J: TRBJ2-1; length: 16; size: .; DNA: TGCGCCAGCAGTGATCGTCGTGGGCGGGGGGGCAATGAGCAGTTCTTC; CDR3: CASSDRRGRGGNEQFF
D: .; V: TRBV5-1; J: TRBJ2-2; length: 14; size: few; DNA: TGCGCCAGCAGCTTGGCCGCGGGGACCGGGGAGCTGTTTTTT; CDR3: CASSLAAGTGELFF
D: TRBD1; V: TRBV19; J: TRBJ2-1; length: 16; size: .; DNA: TGTGCCAGTAGTACTATGACAGGGGGGCGCGGCAATGAGCAGTTCTTC; CDR3: CASSTMTGGRGNEQFF
D: TRBD2; V: TRBV18; J: TRBJ2-5; length: 16; size: once; DNA: TGTGCCAGCTCACCGGGGACTAGCGGGGTGGTGGAGACCCAGTACTTC; CDR3: CASSPGTSGVVETQYF
D: .; V: TRBV6-5; J: TRBJ1-1; length: 12; size: .; DNA: TGTGCCAGCAGCTCGGGGATAGCTGAAGCTTTCTTT; CDR3: CASSSGIAEAFF
D: .; V: TRBV6-6; J: TRBJ1-1; length: 14; size: many; DNA: TGTGCCAGCAGTTACTCAGAGTTGAACACTGAAGCTTTCTTT; CDR3: CASSYSELNTEAFF
D: TRBD1; V: TRBV7-8; J: TRBJ2-3; length: 17; size: once; DNA: TGTGCCAGCAGCGAACTCCGGTCTACGGACAGGGGGCACGGGGCTTTTTTT; CDR3: CASSELRSTDRGHGAFF
D: .; V: TRBV20-1; J: TRBJ2-1; length: 11; size: .; DNA: TGCAGTGCCGAGGACTACAATGAGCAGTTCTTC; CDR3: CSAEDYNEQFF
D: TRBD2; V: TRBV5-6; J: TRBJ2-1; length: 15; size: .; DNA: TGTGCCAGCAGCCTGACTAGCCCCCTGGCTCATGAGCAGTTCTTC; CDR3: CASSLTSPLAHEQFF
D: TRBD1; V: TRBV5-1; J: TRBJ2-1; length: 16; size: .; DNA: TGCGCCAGCAGCGTTCTGACAGGGGGCTCCTACAATGAGCAGTTCTTC; CDR3: CASSVLTGGSYNEQFF
D: .; V: TRBV3-1/TRBV3-2; J: TRBJ2-2; length: 14; size: .; DNA: TGTGCCAGCAGCGACATCACCGACACCGGGGAGCTGTTTTTT; CDR3: CASSDITDTGELFF
D: .; V: TRBV10-1; J: TRBJ2-2; length: 14; size: .; DNA: TGCGCCAGCAGTCAGCGAGTGCCCCCCGGGGAGCTGTTTTTT; CDR3: CASSQRVPPGELFF
D: TRBD2; V: TRBV7-3; J: TRBJ2-5; length: 15; size: medium-sized; DNA: TGTGCCAGCAGCCCTTCGGGACTAGCTATGGAGACCCAGTACTTC; CDR3: CASSPSGLAMETQYF
D: TRBD2; V: TRBV5-1; J: TRBJ2-7; length: 16; size: .; DNA: TGCGCCAGCAGTCGCAGTCCGGGACTAGGCCACTACGAGCAGTACTTC; CDR3: CASSRSPGLGHYEQYF
D: .; V: TRBV2; J: TRBJ1-3; length: 13; size: .; DNA: TGTGGGCGGGAGTCAGACTCTGGAAACACCATATATTTT; CDR3: CGRESDSGNTIYF
D: .; V: TRBV27; J: TRBJ2-7; length: 14; size: .; DNA: TGTGCCAGCAGTGCCCTGGGGCAACCCTACGAGCAGTACTTC; CDR3: CASSALGQPYEQYF
D: .; V: TRBV2; J: TRBJ2-6; length: 16; size: .; DNA: TGTGCCAGCAGTCCGCGGACTGGGAGGGGGGCCAACGTCCTGACTTTC; CDR3: CASSPRTGRGANVLTF
D: TRBD1; V: TRBV5-5; J: TRBJ1-4; length: 16; size: .; DNA: TGTGCCAGCAGCAGCTATGCCGGGACAGCGGACGAAAAACTGTTTTTT; CDR3: CASSSYAGTADEKLFF
D: .; V: TRBV19; J: TRBJ2-2; length: 15; size: once; DNA: TGTGCCAGTAGCTATTGGAACTACTTAACCGGGGAGCTGTTTTTT; CDR3: CASSYWNYLTGELFF
D: .; V: TRBV30; J: TRBJ2-7; length: 12; size: .; DNA: TGTGCCTGGAGCCCCCAGGGGTACGAGCAGTACTTC; CDR3: CAWSPQGYEQYF
D: .; V: TRBV30; J: TRBJ1-4; length: 14; size: .; DNA: TGTGCCTGGAGTATCAGGGCGGCTAATGAAAAACTGTTTTTT; CDR3: CAWSIRAANEKLFF
D: TRBD2; V: TRBV18; J: TRBJ2-1; length: 16; size: .; DNA: TGTGCCAGCTCACCACGATCCCTAGCGGGAGTCAATGAGCAGTTCTTC; CDR3: CASSPRSLAGVNEQFF
D: .; V: TRBV6-1; J: TRBJ2-7; length: 14; size: .; DNA: TGTGCCAGCAGTGAAGTTCGGGGGACGGGTGAGCAGTACTTC; CDR3: CASSEVRGTGEQYF
D: .; V: TRBV7-6; J: TRBJ2-1; length: 16; size: .; DNA: TGTGCCAGCAGCCCACCCGGGTCTAGCGCTTACAATGAGCAGTTCTTC; CDR3: CASSPPGSSAYNEQFF
D: TRBD1; V: TRBV4-1; J: TRBJ2-7; length: 14; size: .; DNA: TGCGCCAGCAGCCAACCCCGACAGGGCTACGAGCAGTACTTC; CDR3: CASSQPRQGYEQYF
D: .; V: TRBV5-1; J: TRBJ2-3; length: 19; size: .; DNA: TGCGCCAGCAGCTTGTTTCCTAAGGTGCGGAGCGGGAGCACAGATACGCAGTATTTT; CDR3: CASSLFPKVRSGSTDTQYF
D: TRBD1; V: TRBV5-1; J: TRBJ1-1; length: 16; size: .; DNA: TGCGCCAGCAGCTTTGGAGGACAGGGGTGGAACACTGAAGCTTTCTTT; CDR3: CASSFGGQGWNTEAFF
D: TRBD2; V: TRBV27; J: TRBJ2-7; length: 16; size: .; DNA: TGTGCCAGCAGTTACTCCGGGACTACAACTTCCTACGAGCAGTACTTC; CDR3: CASSYSGTTTSYEQYF
D: .; V: TRBV12-3/TRBV12-4; J: TRBJ2-1; length: 13; size: .; DNA: TGTGCCAGCAGTTTAGGTGACAGGTATGAGCAGTTCTTC; CDR3: CASSLGDRYEQFF
D: .; V: TRBV6-5; J: TRBJ2-7; length: 13; size: .; DNA: TGTGCCAGTCTCACCAGGGATATTACAGAGCAGTACTTC; CDR3: CASLTRDITEQYF
D: .; V: TRBV19; J: TRBJ2-3; length: 13; size: .; DNA: TGTGCCAGTAGCAAACAGGGCACAGATACGCAGTATTTT; CDR3: CASSKQGTDTQYF
D: .; V: TRBV11-2; J: TRBJ1-2; length: 13; size: .; DNA: TGTGCCAGCAGCTTAGATCTCGGGAGCGGCTACACCTTC; CDR3: CASSLDLGSGYTF
D: .; V: TRBV5-4; J: TRBJ2-1; length: 15; size: .; DNA: TGTGCCAGCAGCTTCGGAGGGAACTCCTACAATGAGCAGTTCTTC; CDR3: CASSFGGNSYNEQFF
D: .; V: TRBV6-4; J: TRBJ2-1; length: 15; size: .; DNA: TGTGCCAGCAGTGACTCCGCGGGGAACTACAATGAGCAGTTCTTC; CDR3: CASSDSAGNYNEQFF
D: .; V: TRBV4-2; J: TRBJ2-7; length: 16; size: .; DNA: TGTGCCAGCAGCCAAGATACACAGGGTATATCCTACGAGCAGTACTTC; CDR3: CASSQDTQGISYEQYF
D: .; V: TRBV5-1; J: TRBJ2-1; length: 15; size: .; DNA: TGCGCCAGCAGCTCCGGGTCTAGCTCCTACAATGAGCAGTTCTTC; CDR3: CASSSGSSSYNEQFF
D: .; V: TRBV5-4; J: TRBJ2-2; length: 15; size: .; DNA: TGTGCCAGCAGCCCCTCGGGTACGAACACCGGGGAGCTGTTTTTT; CDR3: CASSPSGTNTGELFF
D: .; V: TRBV4-2; J: TRBJ1-1; length: 15; size: .; DNA: TGTGCCAGCAGCCAAGATCGGAGCGGGGGCACTGAAGCTTTCTTT; CDR3: CASSQDRSGGTEAFF
D: TRBD2; V: TRBV6-2/TRBV6-3; J: TRBJ2-1; length: 11; size: .; DNA: TGTGCCAGCAGCCCGGGGGGTGAGCAGTTCTTC; CDR3: CASSPGGEQFF
D: TRBD1; V: TRBV11-2; J: TRBJ2-5; length: 15; size: .; DNA: TGTGCCAGCAGCGCCACCCGACAGGGGTCGAAGACCCAGTACTTC; CDR3: CASSATRQGSKTQYF
D: .; V: TRBV7-9; J: TRBJ1-4; length: 13; size: .; DNA: TGTGCCAGCAGTTTCCAGGGAAACGAAAAACTGTTTTTT; CDR3: CASSFQGNEKLFF
D: TRBD2; V: TRBV7-9; J: TRBJ2-7; length: 14; size: .; DNA: TGTGCCAGCAGCGGATTCCTAGCGGCCGACGAGCAGTACTTC; CDR3: CASSGFLAADEQYF
D: TRBD2; V: TRBV28; J: TRBJ2-5; length: 18; size: .; DNA: TGTGCCAGCAGTTTAACACCTCGGCACGCGGGAGTGTTGGAGACCCAGTACTTC; CDR3: CASSLTPRHAGVLETQYF
D: .; V: TRBV3-1/TRBV3-2; J: TRBJ2-7; length: 14; size: .; DNA: TGTGCCAGCAGCCAAGAAGGTTTGGAGCGGGAGCAGTACTTC; CDR3: CASSQEGLEREQYF
D: .; V: TRBV5-5; J: TRBJ1-3; length: 18; size: .; DNA: TGTGCCAGCAGCTTCTCCTCTTACAGGGAATCCTCTGGAAACACCATATATTTT; CDR3: CASSFSSYRESSGNTIYF
D: TRBD1; V: TRBV6-6; J: TRBJ1-6; length: 15; size: few; DNA: TGTGCCAGCACCCAACAGGGGGCTGGGAATTCACCCCTCCACTTT; CDR3: CASTQQGAGNSPLHF
D: .; V: TRBV29-1; J: TRBJ2-1; length: 13; size: .; DNA: TGCAGCGTTGCGGCGTCGGGCGGCGGGGAGCAGTTCTTC; CDR3: CSVAASGGGEQFF
D: .; V: TRBV6-1; J: TRBJ2-5; length: 16; size: .; DNA: TGTGCCAGCAGTGAAACTCCAGGGGTACTATTAGGGGCCCAGTACTTC; CDR3: CASSETPGVLLGAQYF
D: .; V: TRBV6-5; J: TRBJ1-6; length: 15; size: few; DNA: TGTGCCAGCAGTTTTGAGAGCTCCTATAATTCACCCCTCCACTTT; CDR3: CASSFESSYNSPLHF
D: .; V: TRBV29-1; J: TRBJ2-3; length: 12; size: .; DNA: TGCAGCGTTGATAGGCTAGACGGGACGCAGTATTTT; CDR3: CSVDRLDGTQYF
D: .; V: TRBV19; J: TRBJ2-6; length: 18; size: .; DNA: TGTGCCAGTAGATCGATTGGGGGAGGTTTGGCTGGGGCCAACGTCCTGACTTTC; CDR3: CASRSIGGGLAGANVLTF
D: TRBD1; V: TRBV29-1; J: TRBJ1-2; length: 12; size: once; DNA: TGCAGCGTAGAGACAGGGGCCGCAGGCTACACCTTC; CDR3: CSVETGAAGYTF